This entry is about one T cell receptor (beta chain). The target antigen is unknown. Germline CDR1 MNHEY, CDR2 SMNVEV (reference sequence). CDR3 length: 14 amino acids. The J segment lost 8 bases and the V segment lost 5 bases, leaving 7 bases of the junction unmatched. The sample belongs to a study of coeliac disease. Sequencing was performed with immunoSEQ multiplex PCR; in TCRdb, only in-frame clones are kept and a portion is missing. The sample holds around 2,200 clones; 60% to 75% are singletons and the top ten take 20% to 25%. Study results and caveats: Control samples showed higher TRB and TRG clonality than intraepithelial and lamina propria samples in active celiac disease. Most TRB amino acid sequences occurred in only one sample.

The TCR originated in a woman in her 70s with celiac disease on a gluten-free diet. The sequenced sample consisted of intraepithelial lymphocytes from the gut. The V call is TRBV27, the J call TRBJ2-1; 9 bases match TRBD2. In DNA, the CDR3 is TGTGCCAGCAGTGTTAGCGGGAGAATCGATGAGCAGTTCTTC. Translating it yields CASSVSGRIDEQFF.